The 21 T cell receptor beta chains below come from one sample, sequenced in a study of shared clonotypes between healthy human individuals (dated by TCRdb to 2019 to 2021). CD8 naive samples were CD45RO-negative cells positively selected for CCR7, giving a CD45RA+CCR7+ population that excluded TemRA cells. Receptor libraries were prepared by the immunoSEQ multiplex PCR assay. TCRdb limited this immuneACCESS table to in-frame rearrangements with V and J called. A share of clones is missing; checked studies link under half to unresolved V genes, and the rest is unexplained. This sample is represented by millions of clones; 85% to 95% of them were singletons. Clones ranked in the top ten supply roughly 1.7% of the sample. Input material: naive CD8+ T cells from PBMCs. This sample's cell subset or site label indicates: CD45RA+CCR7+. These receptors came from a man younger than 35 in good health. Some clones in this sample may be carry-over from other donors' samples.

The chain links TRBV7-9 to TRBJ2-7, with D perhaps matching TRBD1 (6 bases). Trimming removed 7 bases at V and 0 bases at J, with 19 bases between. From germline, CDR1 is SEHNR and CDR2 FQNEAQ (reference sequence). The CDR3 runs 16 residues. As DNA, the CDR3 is TGTGCCAGCACCAACTCTAGAGGACAGAGCTCCTACGAGCAGTACTTC. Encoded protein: CASTNSRGQSSYEQYF.

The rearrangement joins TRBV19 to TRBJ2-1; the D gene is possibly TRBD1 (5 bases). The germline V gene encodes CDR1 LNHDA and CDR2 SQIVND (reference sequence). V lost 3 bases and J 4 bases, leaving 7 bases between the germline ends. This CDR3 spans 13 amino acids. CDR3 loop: CASSMTAYNEQFF. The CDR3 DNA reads TGTGCCAGTAGTATGACAGCTTACAATGAGCAGTTCTTC.

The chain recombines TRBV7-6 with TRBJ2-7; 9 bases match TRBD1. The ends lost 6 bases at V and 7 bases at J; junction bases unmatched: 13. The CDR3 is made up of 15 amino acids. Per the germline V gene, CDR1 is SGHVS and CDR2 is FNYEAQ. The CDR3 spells CASSPTTGGGWEQYF. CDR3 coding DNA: TGTGCCAGCAGTCCTACGACAGGGGGAGGGTGGGAGCAGTACTTC.

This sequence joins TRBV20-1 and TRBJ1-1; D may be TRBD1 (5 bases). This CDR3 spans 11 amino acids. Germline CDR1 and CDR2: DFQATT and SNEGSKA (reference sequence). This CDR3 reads CSLGGEAEAFF. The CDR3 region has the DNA TGCAGCCTTGGGGGAGAAGCTGAAGCTTTCTTT.

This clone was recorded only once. The CDR3 protein is CASSFLGDYYEQYF. The CDR3 DNA sequence: TGTGCCAGCAGCTTCTTAGGGGACTACTACGAGCAGTACTTC. The rearrangement links TRBV5-6 to TRBJ2-7; 7 bases fit TRBD2. The V segment lost 2 bases and the J segment 3 bases; nucleotides outside the gene matches: 5. Germline V gene lookup returns CDR1 SGHDT and CDR2 YYEEEE. CDR3 size: 14 residues.

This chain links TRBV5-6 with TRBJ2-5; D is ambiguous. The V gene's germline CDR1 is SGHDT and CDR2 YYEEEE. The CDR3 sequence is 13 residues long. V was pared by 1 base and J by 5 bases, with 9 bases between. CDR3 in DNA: TGTGCCAGCAGCTTGCAGGACCTTGAGACCCAGTACTTC. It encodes CASSLQDLETQYF.

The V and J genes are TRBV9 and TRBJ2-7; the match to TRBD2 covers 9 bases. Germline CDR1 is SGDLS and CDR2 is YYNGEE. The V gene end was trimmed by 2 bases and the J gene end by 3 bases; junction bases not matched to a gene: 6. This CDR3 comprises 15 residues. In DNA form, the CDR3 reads TGTGCCAGCAGCGTCTATAGCGGGAGTAACTACGAGCAGTACTTC. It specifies CASSVYSGSNYEQYF.

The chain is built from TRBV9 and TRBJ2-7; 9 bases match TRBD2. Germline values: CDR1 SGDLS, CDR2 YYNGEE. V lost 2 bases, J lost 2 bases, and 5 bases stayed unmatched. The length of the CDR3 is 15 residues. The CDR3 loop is CASSVSSGSAYEQYF. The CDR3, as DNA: TGTGCCAGCAGCGTCAGTAGCGGGAGCGCCTACGAGCAGTACTTC.

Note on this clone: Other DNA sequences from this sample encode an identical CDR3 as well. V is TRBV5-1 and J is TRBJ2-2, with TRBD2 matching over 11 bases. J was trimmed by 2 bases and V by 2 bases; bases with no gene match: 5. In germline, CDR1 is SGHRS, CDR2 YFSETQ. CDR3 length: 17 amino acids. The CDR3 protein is CASSLRLAGQNTGELFF. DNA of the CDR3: TGCGCCAGCAGCTTAAGACTAGCGGGACAAAACACCGGGGAGCTGTTTTTT.

CDR3 residues: CASSQAYSGRGRETQYF. The CDR3 nucleotides are TGTGCCAGCAGCCAAGCATATAGCGGGAGAGGTCGAGAGACCCAGTACTTC. This chain links TRBV14 with TRBJ2-5; the match to TRBD2 covers 9 bases. The junction had 10 bases not matched to a gene; V was cut back by 1 base and J by 4 bases. From germline, CDR1 is SGHDN and CDR2 FVKESK. This CDR3 spans 17 amino acids.

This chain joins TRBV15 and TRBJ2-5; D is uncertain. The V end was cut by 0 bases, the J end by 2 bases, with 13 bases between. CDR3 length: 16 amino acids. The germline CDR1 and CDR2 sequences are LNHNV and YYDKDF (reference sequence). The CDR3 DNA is TGTGCCACCAGCAGAGATCCTGCGAACTCACAAGAGACCCAGTACTTC. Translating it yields CATSRDPANSQETQYF. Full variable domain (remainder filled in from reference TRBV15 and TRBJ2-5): DAMVIQNPRYQVTQFGKPVTLSCSQTLNHNVMYWYQQKSSQAPKLLFHYYDKDFNNEADTPDNFQSRRPNTSFCFLDIRSPGLGDTAMYLCATSRDPANSQETQYFGPGTRLLVL.

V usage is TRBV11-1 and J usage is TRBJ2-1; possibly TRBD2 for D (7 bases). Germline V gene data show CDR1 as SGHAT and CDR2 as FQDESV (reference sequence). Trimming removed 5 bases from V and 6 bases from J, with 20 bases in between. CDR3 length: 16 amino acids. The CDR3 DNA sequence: TGTGCCAGCAGCACCCGATTGAGGGGGGGGTTCAATGAGCAGTTCTTC. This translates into CASSTRLRGGFNEQFF.

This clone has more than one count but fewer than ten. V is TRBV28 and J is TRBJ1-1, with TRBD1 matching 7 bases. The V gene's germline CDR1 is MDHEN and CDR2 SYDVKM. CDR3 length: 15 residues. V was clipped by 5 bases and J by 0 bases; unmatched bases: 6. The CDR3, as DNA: TGTGCCAGCAGTGCACGACAGGGCCTGAACACTGAAGCTTTCTTT. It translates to CASSARQGLNTEAFF.

The CDR3 nucleotides are TGTGCCAGCAGTTCCCCCAGAAGAGGGACAGAAGCCTCTGGCTACACCTTC. Amino acid sequence: CASSSPRRGTEASGYTF. V and J are TRBV28 and TRBJ1-2, with 7 nucleotides matching TRBD1. The CDR3 loop spans 17 amino acids. The V gene end was trimmed by 4 bases and the J gene end by 7 bases; junction bases not matched to a gene: 18. The germline CDR1 and CDR2 sequences are MDHEN and SYDVKM.

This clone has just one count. The CDR3 reads CASSPGRVTGELFF. For the CDR3, the DNA is TGTGCCAGCAGCCCGGGACGGGTCACCGGGGAGCTGTTTTTT. This rearrangement joins TRBV13 to TRBJ2-2; either TRBD1 or TRBD2 may supply D (5 bases each). The CDR3 is made up of 14 amino acids. Germline V gene sequence: CDR1 PRHDT, CDR2 FYEKMQ (reference sequence). V was clipped by 5 bases and J by 4 bases, with 11 bases between them.

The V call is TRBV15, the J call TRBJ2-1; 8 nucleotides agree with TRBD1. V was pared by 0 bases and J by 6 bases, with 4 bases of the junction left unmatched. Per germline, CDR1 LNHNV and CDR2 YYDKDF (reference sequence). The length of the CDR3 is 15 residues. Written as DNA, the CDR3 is TGTGCCACCAGCAGAGACAGGGGGCGCCTCAATGAGCAGTTCTTC. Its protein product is CATSRDRGRLNEQFF.

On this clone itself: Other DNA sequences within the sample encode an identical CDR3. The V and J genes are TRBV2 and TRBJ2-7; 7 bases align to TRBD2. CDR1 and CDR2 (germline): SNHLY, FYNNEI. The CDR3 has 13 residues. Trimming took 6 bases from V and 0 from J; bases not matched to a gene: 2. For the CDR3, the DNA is TGTGCCAGCAGCGGGACTAACTCCTACGAGCAGTACTTC. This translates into CASSGTNSYEQYF.

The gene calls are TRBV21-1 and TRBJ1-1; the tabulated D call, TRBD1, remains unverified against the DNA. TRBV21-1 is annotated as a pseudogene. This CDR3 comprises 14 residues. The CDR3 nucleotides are TGTGCCAGCAGCTGTAGACAGGGGGGCACTGAAGCTTTCTTT. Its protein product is CASSCRQGGTEAFF.

The CDR3 nucleotides read TGTGCCAGCAGCTTAGGTCGGGGACAGGGGTTCGGCTCCTACGAGCAGTACTTC. Protein sequence: CASSLGRGQGFGSYEQYF. The chain has TRBV7-9 and TRBJ2-7, with 10 nucleotides matching TRBD1. CDR1 is SEHNR, CDR2 FQNEAQ, per germline (reference sequence). J gave up 0 bases and V 1 base, and 9 bases lay outside the gene matches. This CDR3 comprises 18 residues.

The DNA for the CDR3 is TGCAGCGTTGACGGGGGACCTTGGGGCTACACCTTC. This sequence encodes CSVDGGPWGYTF. V and J are TRBV29-1 and TRBJ1-2, with TRBD1 as a possible D gene (5 bases). Per germline, CDR1 SQVTM and CDR2 ANQGSEA. Trimming removed 3 bases at V and 8 bases at J, with 13 bases between. The length of the CDR3 is 12 residues.

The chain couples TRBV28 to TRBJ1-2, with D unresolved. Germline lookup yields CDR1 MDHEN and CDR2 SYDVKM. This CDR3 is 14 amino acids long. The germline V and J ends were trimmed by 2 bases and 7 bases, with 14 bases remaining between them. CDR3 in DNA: TGTGCCAGCAGTTTACGGGCCCCCCGGGGTGGCTACACCTTC. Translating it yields CASSLRAPRGGYTF.